One T cell receptor (beta chain) is described in this entry. The data were obtained in a study of blood T cell repertoires in COVID-19. As for the study in general: COVID-19 samples, acute and convalescent, were from the United States, Italy and Spain. PBMCs, B-cell-depleted T cells, or T cells were the source of the cDNA or gDNA that made up the material.

Authors' methods: Amplification from reference gene primers served as the basis for estimated nucleated cell counts. The method was immunoSEQ multiplex PCR; TCRdb's version includes in-frame clones alone and lacks a portion of them. V, J and clone size are those of that table, while D and trimming were read from the DNA. The table lists more than 95,000 clones, 88% of them singletons. Sequences were obtained from peripheral blood. This TCR was sampled from a human donor in a cohort sampled during active COVID-19.

CDR3 bases: TGTGCCAGCAGTATACTAGCGGGAGGCTCTACGCAGTATTTT. It translates to CASSILAGGSTQYF. The chain uses TRBV27 and TRBJ2-3; TRBD2 matches at 12 bases. The CDR3 is 14 residues long. Per the germline V gene, CDR1 is MNHEY and CDR2 is SMNVEV (reference sequence). J was trimmed by 8 bases and V by 5 bases; bases with no gene match: 5.